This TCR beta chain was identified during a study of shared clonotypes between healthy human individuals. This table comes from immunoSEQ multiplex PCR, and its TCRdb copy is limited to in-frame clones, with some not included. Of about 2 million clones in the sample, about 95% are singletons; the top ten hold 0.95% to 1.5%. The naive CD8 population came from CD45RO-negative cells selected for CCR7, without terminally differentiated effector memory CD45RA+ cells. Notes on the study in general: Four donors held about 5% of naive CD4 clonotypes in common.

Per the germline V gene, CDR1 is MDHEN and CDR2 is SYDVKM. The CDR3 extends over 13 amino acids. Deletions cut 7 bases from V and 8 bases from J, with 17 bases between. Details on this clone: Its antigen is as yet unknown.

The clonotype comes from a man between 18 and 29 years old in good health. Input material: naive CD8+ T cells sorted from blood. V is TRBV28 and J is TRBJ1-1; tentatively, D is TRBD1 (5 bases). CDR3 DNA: TGTGCCAGCAAGTGGGAAGCCTGGGGGGAAGCTTTCTTT. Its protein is CASKWEAWGEAFF.